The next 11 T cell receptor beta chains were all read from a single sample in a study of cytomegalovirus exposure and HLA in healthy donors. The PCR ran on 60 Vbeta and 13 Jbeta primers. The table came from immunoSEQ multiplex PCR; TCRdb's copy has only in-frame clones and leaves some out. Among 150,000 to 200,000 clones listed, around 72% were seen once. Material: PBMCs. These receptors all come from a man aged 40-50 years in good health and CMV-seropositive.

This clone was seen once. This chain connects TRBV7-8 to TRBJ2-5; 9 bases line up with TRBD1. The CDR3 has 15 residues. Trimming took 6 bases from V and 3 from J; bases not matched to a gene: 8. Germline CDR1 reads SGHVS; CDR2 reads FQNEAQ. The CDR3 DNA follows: TGTGCCAGCAGACCCTTCTGGACAGGGGAAGAGACCCAGTACTTC. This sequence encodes CASRPFWTGEETQYF.

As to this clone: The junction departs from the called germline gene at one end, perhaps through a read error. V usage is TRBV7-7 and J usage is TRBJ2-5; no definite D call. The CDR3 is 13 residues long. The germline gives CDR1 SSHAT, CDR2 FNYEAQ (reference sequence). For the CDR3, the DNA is TGTGCTAGCAGCTTAGGGCTTCAAGAGACCCAGTACTTC. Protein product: CASSLGLQETQYF.

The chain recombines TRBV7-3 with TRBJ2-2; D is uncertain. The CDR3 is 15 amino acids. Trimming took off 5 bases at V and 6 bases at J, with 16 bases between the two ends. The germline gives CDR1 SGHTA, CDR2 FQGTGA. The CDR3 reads CASSPFPVVSGELFF. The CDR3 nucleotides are TGTGCCAGCAGCCCCTTCCCGGTGGTCTCCGGGGAGCTGTTTTTT.

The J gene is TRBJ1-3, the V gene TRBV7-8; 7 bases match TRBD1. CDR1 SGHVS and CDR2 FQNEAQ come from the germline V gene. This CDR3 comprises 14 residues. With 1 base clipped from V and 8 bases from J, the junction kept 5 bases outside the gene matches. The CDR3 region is CASSLGRQGYTIYF. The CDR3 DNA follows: TGTGCCAGCAGCTTAGGAAGACAGGGATACACCATATATTTT.

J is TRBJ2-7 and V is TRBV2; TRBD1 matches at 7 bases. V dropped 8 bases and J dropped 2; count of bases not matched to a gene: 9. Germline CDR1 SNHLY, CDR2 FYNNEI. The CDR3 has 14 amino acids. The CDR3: CASGSDRAAYEQYF. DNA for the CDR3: TGTGCCAGCGGCTCTGACAGGGCGGCCTACGAGCAGTACTTC.

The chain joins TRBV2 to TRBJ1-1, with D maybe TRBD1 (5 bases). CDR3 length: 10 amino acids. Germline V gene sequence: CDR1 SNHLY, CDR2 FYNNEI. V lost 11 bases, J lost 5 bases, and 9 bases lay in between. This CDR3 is CAPGGTEAFF. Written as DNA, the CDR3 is TGTGCCCCTGGGGGGACTGAAGCTTTCTTT.

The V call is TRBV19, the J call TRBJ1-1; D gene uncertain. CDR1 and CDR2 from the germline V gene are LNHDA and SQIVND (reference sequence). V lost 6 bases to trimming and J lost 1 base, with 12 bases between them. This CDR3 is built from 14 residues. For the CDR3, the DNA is TGTGCCAGTAGGTCCAGAGGAGGGAACACTGAAGCTTTCTTT. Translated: CASRSRGGNTEAFF. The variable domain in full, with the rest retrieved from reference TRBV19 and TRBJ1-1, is DGGITQSPKYLFRKEGQNVTLSCEQNLNHDAMYWYRQDPGQGLRLIYYSQIVNDFQKGDIAEGYSVSREKKESFPLTVTSAQKNPTAFYLCASRSRGGNTEAFFGQGTRLTVV.

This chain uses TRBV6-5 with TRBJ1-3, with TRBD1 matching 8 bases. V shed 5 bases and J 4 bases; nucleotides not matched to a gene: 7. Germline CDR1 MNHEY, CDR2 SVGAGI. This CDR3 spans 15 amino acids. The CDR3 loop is CASSTGQGGGNTIYF. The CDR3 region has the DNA TGTGCCAGCAGTACCGGACAGGGAGGAGGAAACACCATATATTTT.

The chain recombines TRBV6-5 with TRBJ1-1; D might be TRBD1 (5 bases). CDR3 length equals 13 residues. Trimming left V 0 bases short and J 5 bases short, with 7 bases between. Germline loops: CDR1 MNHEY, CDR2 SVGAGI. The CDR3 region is CASSYSGGTEAFF. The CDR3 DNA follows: TGTGCCAGCAGTTACTCGGGGGGGACTGAAGCTTTCTTT.

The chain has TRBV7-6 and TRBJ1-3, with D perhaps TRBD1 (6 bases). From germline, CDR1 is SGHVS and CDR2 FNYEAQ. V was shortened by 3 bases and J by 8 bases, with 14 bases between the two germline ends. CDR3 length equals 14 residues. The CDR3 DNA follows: TGTGCCAGCAGCTTGGGGGGGCGTGGGGACACCATATATTTT. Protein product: CASSLGGRGDTIYF.

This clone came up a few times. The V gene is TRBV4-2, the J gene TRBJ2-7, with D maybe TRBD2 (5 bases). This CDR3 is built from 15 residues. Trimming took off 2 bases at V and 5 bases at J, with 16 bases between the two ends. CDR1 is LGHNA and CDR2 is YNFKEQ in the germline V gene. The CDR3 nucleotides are TGTGCCAGCAGCCAACTGGACCGACGGGGTAACGAGCAGTACTTC. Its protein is CASSQLDRRGNEQYF.